These 24 T cell receptor beta chains originate from one sample sequenced in a study of beta chain features in type 1 diabetes. Overall study findings and caveats: Shorter TCRB CDR3s, moderately but significantly so, marked every one of the four CD4+ subsets in Type 1 diabetes patients.

The authors reverse transcribed all of the isolated RNA, so sequencing captured expressed TCRB transcripts. Using immunoSEQ multiplex PCR, the repertoire was profiled, and TCRdb retains in-frame clones only, with some absent. The table records some 130,000 clones, 7.5% to 9.5% of them present only once. No antigens are known for them. The specimen sequenced was central memory CD4+ T cells from blood. These receptors came from a man aged 30 to 39 with type 1 diabetes.

This clone was seen a few times. This chain's CDR3 is CASSFSGSYEQYF. DNA for the CDR3: TGTGCCAGCAGCTTTTCGGGGTCCTACGAGCAGTACTTC. The V and J genes are TRBV11-2 and TRBJ2-7; TRBD2 might be the D (5 bases). The CDR3 sequence is 13 residues long. CDR1 is SGHAT, CDR2 FQNNGV, per germline. V lost 3 bases and J lost 1, with 7 bases in between.

This clone was found a few times. The V call is TRBV2, the J call TRBJ1-6; TRBD1 matches 7 bases. The germline CDR1 and CDR2 sequences are SNHLY and FYNNEI. This CDR3 spans 16 amino acids. J lost 14 bases, V lost 0 bases, and 13 bases had no gene match. CDR3 DNA: TGTGCCAGCAGTGAAGCCACGACAGGGCCGGTGACGACCCTCCACTTT. This translates into CASSEATTGPVTTLHF.

The V gene is TRBV30, the J gene TRBJ1-1, with D unresolved. Germline CDR1 GTSNPN, CDR2 SVGIG (reference sequence). Trimming shortened V by 2 bases and J by 3 bases, and 16 bases separated the two germline ends. The CDR3 covers 15 residues. This CDR3 reads CAWSKPEGGYTEAFF. CDR3 nucleotide sequence: TGTGCCTGGAGTAAACCGGAGGGTGGGTACACTGAAGCTTTCTTT.

The V call is TRBV5-6, the J call TRBJ2-1; D is unclear. The CDR3 is made up of 12 amino acids. With 2 bases removed from V and 10 bases from J, the gap between germline ends came to 10 bases. Germline CDR1 and CDR2: SGHDT and YYEEEE. CDR3 coding DNA: TGTGCCAGCAGCTTTCAGCGTGAGGAGCAGTTCTTC. Its protein product is CASSFQREEQFF.

This clone has a handful of counts. The genes are TRBV29-1 and TRBJ2-5, with TRBD2 as a possible D gene (5 bases). The CDR3 runs to 14 residues. The V end lost 4 bases, the J end lost 4 bases, and 16 bases lay between the germline ends. From germline, CDR1 is SQVTM and CDR2 ANQGSEA. In nucleotides, the CDR3 is TGCAGCGTTGTGGCCGGAGGCCACGGAGAGACCCAGTACTTC. This sequence encodes CSVVAGGHGETQYF.

This chain connects TRBV9 to TRBJ1-6; TRBD1 matches 7 bases. This CDR3 comprises 15 residues. Germline values: CDR1 SGDLS, CDR2 YYNGEE. With V trimmed by 4 bases and J by 7 bases, 8 bases remained unmatched. The CDR3 here is CASSPTGRHNSPLHF. CDR3 in DNA: TGTGCCAGCAGCCCGACAGGGAGGCACAATTCACCCCTCCACTTT. The full variable domain, completed using reference TRBV9 and TRBJ1-6, is DSGVTQTPKHLITATGQRVTLRCSPRSGDLSVYWYQQSLDQGLQFLIQYYNGEERAKGNILERFSAQQFPDLHSELNLSSLELGDSALYFCASSPTGRHNSPLHFGNGTRLTVT.

The V gene is TRBV2, the J gene TRBJ2-5, with TRBD1 as a possible D gene (6 bases). There are 13 residues in the CDR3. Trimming took off 8 bases at V and 5 bases at J, with 15 bases between the two ends. Germline CDR1 SNHLY, CDR2 FYNNEI. For the CDR3, the DNA is TGTGCCAGCGGGCGAGGGCAGGGGGAGACCCAGTACTTC. This sequence encodes CASGRGQGETQYF.

This clone showed up just a few times. V is TRBV7-2 and J is TRBJ2-5; D might be TRBD2 (7 bases). Germline V gene sequence: CDR1 SGHTA, CDR2 FQGNSA. The CDR3 runs 14 residues. Trimming stripped 6 bases from V and 5 bases from J, with 16 bases between. The CDR3 DNA follows: TGTGCCAGCAGTGTTCGGGGGGCCGCGGAGACCCAGTACTTC. Translation: CASSVRGAAETQYF.

This clone has a handful of counts. The V and J genes are TRBV6-5 and TRBJ2-5, with TRBD1 identical over 8 bases. CDR1 and CDR2 (germline): MNHEY, SVGAGI. V lost 6 bases to trimming and J lost 1 base; unmatched junction nucleotides: 1. The CDR3 runs 13 residues. The CDR3 DNA reads TGTGCCAGCAGGACAGGGGCCCAAGAGACCCAGTACTTC. Its translation is CASRTGAQETQYF.

This chain connects TRBV19 to TRBJ1-3; D uncertain. This CDR3 spans 14 amino acids. Trimming removed 3 bases at V and 0 bases at J, with 6 bases between. The germline V gene encodes CDR1 LNHDA and CDR2 SQIVND (reference sequence). The CDR3 is CASSIQASGNTIYF. CDR3 coding DNA: TGTGCCAGTAGTATTCAGGCCTCTGGAAACACCATATATTTT.

This clone showed up just a few times. The chain uses TRBV9 and TRBJ2-3; D remains ambiguous. V was trimmed by 0 bases and J by 3 bases, leaving 8 bases between them. The CDR3 is 14 amino acids. Germline CDR1 reads SGDLS; CDR2 reads YYNGEE. CDR3 DNA: TGTGCCAGCAGCGTAGTTGCAGGTACAGATACGCAGTATTTT. Translated, it gives CASSVVAGTDTQYF.

This clone was detected a few times. The sample contains more than one DNA sequence encoding this CDR3. This chain uses TRBV7-2 with TRBJ2-1; D is unresolved. Germline values: CDR1 SGHTA, CDR2 FQGNSA. The ends were cut back, 1 base at V and 3 bases at J, with 4 bases in the middle. The CDR3 sequence is 13 residues long. The CDR3 region is CASSLDSYNEQFF. The CDR3, as DNA: TGTGCCAGCAGCTTAGACAGCTACAATGAGCAGTTCTTC.

This clone turned up a few times. The J gene is TRBJ2-3, the V gene TRBV4-1, with 9 positions matching TRBD2. The junction had 6 bases not matched to a gene; V was cut back by 0 bases and J by 5 bases. CDR1 is MGHRA, CDR2 YSYEKL, per germline. The CDR3 runs 16 residues. CDR3 protein: CASSQEGGGGRDTQYF. The CDR3 DNA sequence: TGCGCCAGCAGCCAAGAGGGCGGGGGGGGACGAGATACGCAGTATTTT.

This sequence joins TRBV15 and TRBJ2-1; D not certain. Germline V gives CDR1 LNHNV, CDR2 YYDKDF (reference sequence). V lost 1 base, J lost 5 bases, and 18 bases lay in between. The CDR3 consists of 17 residues. The CDR3 nucleotides are TGTGCCACCAGCAGAGGCGGCGCCCTTACAAGTAACAATGAGCAGTTCTTC. Protein sequence: CATSRGGALTSNNEQFF. Drawing the rest from reference TRBV15 and TRBJ2-1, the complete variable domain is DAMVIQNPRYQVTQFGKPVTLSCSQTLNHNVMYWYQQKSSQAPKLLFHYYDKDFNNEADTPDNFQSRRPNTSFCFLDIRSPGLGDTAMYLCATSRGGALTSNNEQFFGPGTRLTVL.

This clone was recorded a few times. This chain uses TRBV7-2 with TRBJ1-2; D is possibly TRBD1 (5 bases). Trimming removed 2 bases from V and 4 bases from J, with 14 bases in between. Germline assignment: CDR1 SGHTA and CDR2 FQGNSA. The CDR3 covers 15 residues. The CDR3 reads CASSLRRATPYGYTF. CDR3 in DNA: TGTGCCAGCAGCTTACGCAGGGCCACTCCCTATGGCTACACCTTC.

This clone was found a few times. V gene TRBV28 combines with J gene TRBJ2-3; TRBD2 is a possible D gene (5 bases). The V end lost 8 bases, the J end lost 0 bases, and 12 bases lay between the germline ends. This CDR3 comprises 14 residues. Germline V gene lookup returns CDR1 MDHEN and CDR2 SYDVKM. For the CDR3, the DNA is TGTGCCAGCCGAGAGGGAACTAGCACAGATACGCAGTATTTT. Translating it yields CASREGTSTDTQYF.

The chain is built from TRBV11-2 and TRBJ1-3; D remains ambiguous. The V end was cut by 2 bases, the J end by 0 bases, with 5 bases between. Germline V gives CDR1 SGHAT, CDR2 FQNNGV. The CDR3 contains 14 residues. The CDR3 DNA is TGTGCCAGCAGCTTATCCCTCTCTGGAAACACCATATATTTT. Its translation is CASSLSLSGNTIYF. The full variable domain, completed using reference TRBV11-2 and TRBJ1-3, is EAGVAQSPRYKIIEKRQSVAFWCNPISGHATLYWYQQILGQGPKLLIQFQNNGVVDDSQLPKDRFSAERLKGVDSTLKIQPAKLEDSAVYLCASSLSLSGNTIYFGEGSWLTVV.

This rearrangement joins TRBV5-8 to TRBJ1-1, with 7 bases aligning to TRBD1. The CDR3 is made up of 13 amino acids. CDR1 SGHTS and CDR2 YDEGEE come from the germline V gene. The V gene end was trimmed by 0 bases and the J gene end by 10 bases; junction bases not matched to a gene: 6. CDR3 DNA: TGTGCCAGCAGCTTGGACGATACAGGGGTAGCTTTCTTT. The encoded protein is CASSLDDTGVAFF.

This clone has just a few counts. The gene calls are TRBV4-1 and TRBJ2-2, with a tentative D call TRBD2 (6 bases). Between the trimmed V and J ends, which lost 2 bases and 5 bases, there was a span of 9 bases. The CDR3 sequence is 14 residues long. CDR1 is MGHRA and CDR2 is YSYEKL in the germline V gene. The CDR3 loop reads CASSQPGVTGELFF. The CDR3 coding sequence is TGCGCCAGCAGCCAACCGGGGGTAACCGGGGAGCTGTTTTTT.

This clone was found a few times. The rearrangement joins TRBV30 to TRBJ1-3, with 11 bases lining up with TRBD1. This CDR3 spans 16 amino acids. CDR1 is GTSNPN and CDR2 is SVGIG in the germline V gene (reference sequence). With 2 bases clipped from V and 0 bases from J, the junction kept 3 bases outside the gene matches. The CDR3 loop is CAWSPGTGGSGNTIYF. In nucleotides, the CDR3 is TGTGCCTGGAGTCCAGGGACAGGGGGCTCTGGAAACACCATATATTTT.

This clone was recorded a few times. This chain links TRBV13 with TRBJ1-5, with D uncertain. Germline V gene sequence: CDR1 PRHDT, CDR2 FYEKMQ (reference sequence). Trimming removed 3 bases from V and 4 bases from J, with 7 bases in between. This CDR3 has 13 amino acids. The CDR3 coding sequence is TGTGCCAGCAGCTTCGGAGGAAATCAGCCCCAGCATTTT. This codes for CASSFGGNQPQHF.

The chain combines TRBV11-2 with TRBJ2-2; D possibly corresponds to TRBD1 (5 bases). The germline CDR1 and CDR2 sequences are SGHAT and FQNNGV. This CDR3 comprises 12 residues. Trimming took 5 bases from V and 7 from J, leaving 8 bases between them. CDR3 residues: CASSIDSGELFF. For the CDR3, the DNA is TGTGCCAGCAGCATCGACAGCGGGGAGCTGTTTTTT.

J is TRBJ1-2 and V is TRBV6-6; D is undetermined. The CDR3 spans 13 residues. V was pared by 10 bases and J by 4 bases, with 16 bases between. CDR1 and CDR2 (germline): MNHNY, SVGAGI (reference sequence). The CDR3 loop is CATQLGQSYGYTF. The DNA of the CDR3 is TGTGCCACCCAACTGGGCCAGAGCTATGGCTACACCTTC.

The CDR3: CSVESRGAGYTF. The CDR3 DNA reads as TGCAGCGTTGAGAGCAGGGGTGCTGGCTACACCTTC. The gene calls are TRBV29-1 and TRBJ1-2; D may be TRBD1 (6 bases). V gave up 3 bases and J gave up 7 bases, with 12 bases separating them. Per germline, CDR1 SQVTM and CDR2 ANQGSEA. This CDR3 comprises 12 residues.